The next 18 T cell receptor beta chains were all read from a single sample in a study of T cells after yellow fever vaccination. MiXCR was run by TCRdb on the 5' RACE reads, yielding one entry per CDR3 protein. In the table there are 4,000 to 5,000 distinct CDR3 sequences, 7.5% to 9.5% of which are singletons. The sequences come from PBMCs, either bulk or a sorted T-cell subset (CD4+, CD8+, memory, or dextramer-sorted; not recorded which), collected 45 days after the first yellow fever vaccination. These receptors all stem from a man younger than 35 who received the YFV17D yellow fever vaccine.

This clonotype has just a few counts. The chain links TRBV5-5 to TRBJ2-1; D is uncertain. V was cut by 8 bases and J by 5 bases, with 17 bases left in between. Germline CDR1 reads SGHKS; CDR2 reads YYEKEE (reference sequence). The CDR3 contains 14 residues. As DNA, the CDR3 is TGTGCCAGGAGCCCCGGGCGACGGCACAATGAGCAGTTCTTC. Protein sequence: CARSPGRRHNEQFF.

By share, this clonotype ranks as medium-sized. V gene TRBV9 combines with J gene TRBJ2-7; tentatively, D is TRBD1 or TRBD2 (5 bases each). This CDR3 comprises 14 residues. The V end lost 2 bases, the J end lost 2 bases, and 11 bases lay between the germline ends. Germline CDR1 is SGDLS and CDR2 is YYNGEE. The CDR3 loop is CASSVGGDAYEQYF. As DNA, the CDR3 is TGTGCCAGCAGCGTTGGGGGAGACGCCTACGAGCAGTACTTC. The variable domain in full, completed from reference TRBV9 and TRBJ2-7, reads DSGVTQTPKHLITATGQRVTLRCSPRSGDLSVYWYQQSLDQGLQFLIQYYNGEERAKGNILERFSAQQFPDLHSELNLSSLELGDSALYFCASSVGGDAYEQYFGPGTRLTVT.

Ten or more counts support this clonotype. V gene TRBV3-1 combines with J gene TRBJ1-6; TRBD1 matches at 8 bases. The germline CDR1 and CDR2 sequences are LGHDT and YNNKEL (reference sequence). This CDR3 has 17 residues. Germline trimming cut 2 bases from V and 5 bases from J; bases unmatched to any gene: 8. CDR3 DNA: TGTGCCAGCAGCCAACCTAGACAGGGGAGGAATAATTCACCCCTCCACTTT. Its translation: CASSQPRQGRNNSPLHF. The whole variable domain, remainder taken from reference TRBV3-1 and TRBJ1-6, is DTAVSQTPKYLVTQMGNDKSIKCEQNLGHDTMYWYKQDSKKFLKIMFSYNNKELIINETVPNRFSPKSPDKAHLNLHINSLELGDSAVYFCASSQPRQGRNNSPLHFGNGTRLTVT.

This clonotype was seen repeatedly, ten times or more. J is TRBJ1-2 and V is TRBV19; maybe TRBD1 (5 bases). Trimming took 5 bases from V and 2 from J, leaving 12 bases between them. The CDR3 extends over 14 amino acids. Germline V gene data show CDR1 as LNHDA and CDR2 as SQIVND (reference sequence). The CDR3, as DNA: TGTGCCAGTAGTGGGGGGACTGGAAACTATGGCTACACCTTC. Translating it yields CASSGGTGNYGYTF.

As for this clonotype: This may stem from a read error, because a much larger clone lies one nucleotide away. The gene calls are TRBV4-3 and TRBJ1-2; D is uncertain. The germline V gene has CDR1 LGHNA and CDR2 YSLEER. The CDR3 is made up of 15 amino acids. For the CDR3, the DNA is TGCGCCGGCAGCTCCGGCCCGGCGGGTGCGCGCGGCTACACCTTC. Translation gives CAGSSGPAGARGYTF.

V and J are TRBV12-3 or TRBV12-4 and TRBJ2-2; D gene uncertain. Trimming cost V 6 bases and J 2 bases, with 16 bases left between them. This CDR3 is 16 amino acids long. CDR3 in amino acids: CASSNHRNINTGELFF. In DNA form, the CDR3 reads TGTGCCAGCAGCAACCATCGGAACATCAACACCGGGGAGCTGTTTTTT.

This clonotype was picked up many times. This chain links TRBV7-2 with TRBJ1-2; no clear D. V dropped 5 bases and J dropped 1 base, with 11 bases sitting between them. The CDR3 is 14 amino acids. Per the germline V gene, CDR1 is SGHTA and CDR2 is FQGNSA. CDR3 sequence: CASSPIALNYGYTF. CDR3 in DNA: TGTGCCAGCAGCCCTATAGCACTTAACTATGGCTACACCTTC.

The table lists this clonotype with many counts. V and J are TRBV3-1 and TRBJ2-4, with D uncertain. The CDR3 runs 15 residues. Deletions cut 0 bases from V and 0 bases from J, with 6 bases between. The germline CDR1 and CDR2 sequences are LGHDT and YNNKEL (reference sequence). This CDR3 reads CASSQDQLAKNIQYF. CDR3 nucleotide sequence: TGTGCCAGCAGCCAAGACCAGCTAGCCAAAAACATTCAGTACTTC.

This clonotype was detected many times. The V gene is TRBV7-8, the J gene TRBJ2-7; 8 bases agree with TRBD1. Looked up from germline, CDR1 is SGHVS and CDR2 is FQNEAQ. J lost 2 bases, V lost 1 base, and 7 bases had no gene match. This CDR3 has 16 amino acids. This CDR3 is CASSLDGQGATYEQYF. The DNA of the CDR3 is TGTGCCAGCAGCTTAGATGGGCAGGGGGCCACCTACGAGCAGTACTTC.

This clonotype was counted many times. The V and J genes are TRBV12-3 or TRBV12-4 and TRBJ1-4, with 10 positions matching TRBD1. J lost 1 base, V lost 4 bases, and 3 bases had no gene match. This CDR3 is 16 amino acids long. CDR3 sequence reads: CASSSDRGRTNEKLFF. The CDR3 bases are TGTGCCAGCAGTTCCGACAGGGGGCGAACTAATGAAAAACTGTTTTTT.

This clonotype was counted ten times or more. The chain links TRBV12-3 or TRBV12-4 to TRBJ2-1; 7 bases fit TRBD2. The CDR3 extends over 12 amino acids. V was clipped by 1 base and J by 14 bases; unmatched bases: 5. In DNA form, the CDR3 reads TGTGCCAGCAGTTTAGACGGACTAGAGGAGTTCTTC. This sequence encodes CASSLDGLEEFF.

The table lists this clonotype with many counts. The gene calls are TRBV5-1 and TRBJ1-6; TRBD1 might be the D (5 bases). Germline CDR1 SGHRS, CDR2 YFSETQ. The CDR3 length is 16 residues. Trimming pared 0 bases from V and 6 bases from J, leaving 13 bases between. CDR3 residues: CASSLETARGNSPLHF. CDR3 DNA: TGCGCCAGCAGCTTGGAGACAGCTCGGGGTAATTCACCCCTCCACTTT.

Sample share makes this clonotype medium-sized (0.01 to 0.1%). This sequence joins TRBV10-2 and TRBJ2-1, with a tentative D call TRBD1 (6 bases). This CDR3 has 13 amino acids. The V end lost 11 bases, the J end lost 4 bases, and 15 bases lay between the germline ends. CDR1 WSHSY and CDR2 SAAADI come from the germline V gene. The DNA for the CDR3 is TGCGCCGTACTCCGGGACAATTACAATGAGCAGTTCTTC. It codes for CAVLRDNYNEQFF.

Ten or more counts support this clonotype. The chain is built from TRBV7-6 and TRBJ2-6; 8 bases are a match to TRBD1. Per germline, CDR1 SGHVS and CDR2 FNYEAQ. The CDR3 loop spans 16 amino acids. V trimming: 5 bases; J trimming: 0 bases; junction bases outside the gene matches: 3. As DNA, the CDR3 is TGTGCCAGCAGCCGGGACAGGCCCTCTGGGGCCAACGTCCTGACTTTC. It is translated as CASSRDRPSGANVLTF.

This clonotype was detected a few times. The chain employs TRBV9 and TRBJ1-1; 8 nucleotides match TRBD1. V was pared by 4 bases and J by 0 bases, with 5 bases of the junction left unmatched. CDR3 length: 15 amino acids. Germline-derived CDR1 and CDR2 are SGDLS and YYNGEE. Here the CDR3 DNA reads TGTGCCAGCAGCACCCGGGACAGGCTGAACACTGAAGCTTTCTTT. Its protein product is CASSTRDRLNTEAFF. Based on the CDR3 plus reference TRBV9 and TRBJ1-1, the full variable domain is DSGVTQTPKHLITATGQRVTLRCSPRSGDLSVYWYQQSLDQGLQFLIQYYNGEERAKGNILERFSAQQFPDLHSELNLSSLELGDSALYFCASSTRDRLNTEAFFGQGTRLTVV.

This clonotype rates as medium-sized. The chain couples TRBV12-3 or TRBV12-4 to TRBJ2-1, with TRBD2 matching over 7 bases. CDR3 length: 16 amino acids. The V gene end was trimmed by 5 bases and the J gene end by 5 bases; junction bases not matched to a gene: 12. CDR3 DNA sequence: TGTGCCAGCAGTCCCTTTCTCCGGGGGGTCCACAATGAGCAGTTCTTC. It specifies CASSPFLRGVHNEQFF.

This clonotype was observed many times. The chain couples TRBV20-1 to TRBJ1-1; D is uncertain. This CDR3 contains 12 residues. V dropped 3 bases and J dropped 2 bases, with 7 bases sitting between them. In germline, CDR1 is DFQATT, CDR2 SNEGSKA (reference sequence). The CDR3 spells CSARWVNTEAFF. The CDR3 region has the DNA TGCAGTGCTAGGTGGGTCAACACTGAAGCTTTCTTT.

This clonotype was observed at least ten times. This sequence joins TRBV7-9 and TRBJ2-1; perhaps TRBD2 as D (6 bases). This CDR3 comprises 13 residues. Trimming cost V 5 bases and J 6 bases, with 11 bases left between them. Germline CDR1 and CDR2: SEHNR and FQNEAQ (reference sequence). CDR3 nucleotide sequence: TGTGCCAGCAGCCCACTAGCTCTCAATGAGCAGTTCTTC. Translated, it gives CASSPLALNEQFF. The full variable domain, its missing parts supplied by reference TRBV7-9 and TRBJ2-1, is DTGVSQNPRHKITKRGQNVTFRCDPISEHNRLYWYRQTLGQGPEFLTYFQNEAQLEKSRLLSDRFSAERPKGSFSTLEIQRTEQGDSAMYLCASSPLALNEQFFGPGTRLTVL.